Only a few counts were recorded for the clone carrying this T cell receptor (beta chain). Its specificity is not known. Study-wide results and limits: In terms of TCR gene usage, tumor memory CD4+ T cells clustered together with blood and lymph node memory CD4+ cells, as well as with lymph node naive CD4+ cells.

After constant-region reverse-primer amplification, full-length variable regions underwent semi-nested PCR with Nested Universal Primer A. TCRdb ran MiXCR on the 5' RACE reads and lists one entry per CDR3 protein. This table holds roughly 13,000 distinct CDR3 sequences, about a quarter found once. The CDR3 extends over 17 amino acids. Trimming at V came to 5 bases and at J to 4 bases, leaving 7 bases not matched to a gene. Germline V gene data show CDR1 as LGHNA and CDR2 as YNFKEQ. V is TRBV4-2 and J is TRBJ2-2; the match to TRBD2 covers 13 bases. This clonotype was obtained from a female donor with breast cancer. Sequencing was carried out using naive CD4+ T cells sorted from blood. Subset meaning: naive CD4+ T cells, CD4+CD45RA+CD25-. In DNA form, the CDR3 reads TGTGCCAGCAGCGTTCGGACTAGCGGGAGAGGCACCGGGGAGCTGTTTTTT. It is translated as CASSVRTSGRGTGELFF.